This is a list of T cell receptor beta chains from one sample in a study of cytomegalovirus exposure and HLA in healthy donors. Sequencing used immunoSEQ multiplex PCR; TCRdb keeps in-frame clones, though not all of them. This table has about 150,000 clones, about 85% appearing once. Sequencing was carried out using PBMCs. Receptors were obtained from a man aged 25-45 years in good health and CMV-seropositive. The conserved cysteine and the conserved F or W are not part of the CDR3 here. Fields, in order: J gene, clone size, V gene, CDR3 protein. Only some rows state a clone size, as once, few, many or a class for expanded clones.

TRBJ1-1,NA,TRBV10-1,ASSESSEGTEAF
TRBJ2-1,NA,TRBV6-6,ASSSRTGADEQF
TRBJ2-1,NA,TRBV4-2,ASSQVMSGTDEQF
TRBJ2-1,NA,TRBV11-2,ASSLSSAFRLTGSEQF
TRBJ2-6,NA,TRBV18,ASSPSISGANVLT
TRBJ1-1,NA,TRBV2,ASSEERGAGAF
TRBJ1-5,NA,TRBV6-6,ASSPRGGSNQPQH
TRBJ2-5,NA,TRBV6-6,ASTQTSGRGETQY
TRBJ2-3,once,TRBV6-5,ASRFRRFTDTQY
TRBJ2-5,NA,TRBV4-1,ASSQGGSLGVLGSEETQY
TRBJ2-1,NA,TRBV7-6,ASSLGQANEQF
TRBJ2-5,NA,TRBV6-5,ASSYPGGGETQY
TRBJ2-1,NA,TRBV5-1,ASSLANAGSSYNEQF
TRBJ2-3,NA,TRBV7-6,ASSGDREGTDTQY
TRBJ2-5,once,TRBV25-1,ASSLIIGGYQETQY
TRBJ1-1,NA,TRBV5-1,ASREGGPNTEAF
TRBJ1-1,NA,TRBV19,ASSISFNTEAF
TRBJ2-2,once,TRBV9,ASSVVGLAGVTGELF
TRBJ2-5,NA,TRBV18,ASSPRGKETQY
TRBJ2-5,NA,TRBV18,ASSPHKGRQETQY
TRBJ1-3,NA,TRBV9,ASSSAGSGNTIY
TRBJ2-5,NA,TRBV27,ASSLSGQGLQETQY
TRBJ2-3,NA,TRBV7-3,ASSPGTDTQY